This passage covers 24 T cell receptor beta chains from one sample sequenced in a study of blood T cell repertoires in COVID-19. Assay used: immunoSEQ multiplex PCR; TCRdb lists only in-frame clones, some missing. Here the sample spans 70,000 or so clones, approximately 90% being singletons. The specimen sequenced was peripheral blood. The receptor set was obtained from a man in his 70s with active or convalescent COVID-19.

The chain combines TRBV5-6 with TRBJ2-4; D ambiguous. Germline V gene sequence: CDR1 SGHDT, CDR2 YYEEEE. The CDR3 contains 12 residues. V was cut by 4 bases and J by 6 bases, with 8 bases left in between. CDR3 coding DNA: TGTGCCAGCAGCCCAGGCGCAAACATTCAGTACTTC. It codes for CASSPGANIQYF.

In nucleotides, the CDR3 is TGTGCCAGCAGCGCGATTACTAGCGGGAGTAACGAGCAGTACTTC. It yields the protein CASSAITSGSNEQYF. The V gene is TRBV7-9, the J gene TRBJ2-7; TRBD2 matches at 11 bases. The germline gives CDR1 SEHNR, CDR2 FQNEAQ (reference sequence). This CDR3 contains 15 residues. V lost 5 bases, J lost 5 bases, and 8 bases stayed unmatched.

The rearrangement uses TRBV25-1 and TRBJ1-1; the match to TRBD1 covers 7 bases. This CDR3 spans 14 amino acids. Germline trimming cut 4 bases from V and 6 bases from J; bases unmatched to any gene: 8. From germline, CDR1 is MGHDK and CDR2 SYGVNS. CDR3 DNA sequence: TGTGCCAGCAGTGCCGTCCCAACAGGGGCTGAAGCTTTCTTT. Protein sequence: CASSAVPTGAEAFF.

This clone was seen only once. CDR3 bases: TGTGCCAGCAGCCCAAGCGGGACAGGGGCTCAGCCCCAGCATTTT. This translates into CASSPSGTGAQPQHF. This chain connects TRBV7-8 to TRBJ1-5; TRBD1 agrees at 10 bases. This CDR3 has 15 residues. V lost 5 bases, J lost 6 bases, and 7 bases stayed unmatched. From germline, CDR1 is SGHVS and CDR2 FQNEAQ.

In its sample, this clone was seen a few times. The chain recombines TRBV19 with TRBJ1-3, with TRBD1 matching 7 bases. The CDR3 sequence is 15 residues long. Unmatched junction bases numbered 5, after V lost 6 bases and J lost 0 bases. CDR1 and CDR2 (germline): LNHDA, SQIVND (reference sequence). This chain's CDR3 is CASRRDSRSGNTIYF. For the CDR3, the DNA is TGTGCCAGTAGAAGGGACAGCCGCTCTGGAAACACCATATATTTT.

This clone occurred a few times. The chain is built from TRBV19 and TRBJ2-2; D is perhaps TRBD2 (5 bases). This CDR3 is 13 amino acids long. In germline, CDR1 is LNHDA, CDR2 SQIVND (reference sequence). Trimming removed 3 bases at V and 6 bases at J, with 8 bases between. The CDR3 loop is CASSMSGAGELFF. DNA of the CDR3: TGTGCCAGTAGTATGTCCGGGGCCGGGGAGCTGTTTTTT.

This sequence joins TRBV2 and TRBJ2-1, with D perhaps matching TRBD1 (5 bases). Trimming took 2 bases from V and 1 from J, leaving 9 bases between them. This CDR3 has 15 residues. Germline assignment: CDR1 SNHLY and CDR2 FYNNEI. DNA for the CDR3: TGTGCCAGCAGTGAACAGGGTGTGTCCTACAATGAGCAGTTCTTC. This sequence encodes CASSEQGVSYNEQFF.

The gene calls are TRBV28 and TRBJ2-5; D may be TRBD2 (6 bases). Trimming took 5 bases from V and 3 from J, leaving 7 bases between them. The CDR3 extends over 12 amino acids. Per the germline V gene, CDR1 is MDHEN and CDR2 is SYDVKM. The CDR3 DNA is TGTGCCAGCAGTCGGGGGAAAGAGACCCAGTACTTC. This encodes CASSRGKETQYF.

This chain connects TRBV27 to TRBJ2-1, with D tentatively TRBD2 (5 bases). Trimming stripped 4 bases from V and 7 bases from J, with 14 bases between. There are 14 residues in the CDR3. CDR1 and CDR2 (germline): MNHEY, SMNVEV (reference sequence). The CDR3 is CASSSNTRGNEQFF. CDR3 DNA sequence: TGTGCCAGCAGTTCAAATACTAGAGGAAATGAGCAGTTCTTC.

The CDR3 nucleotides read TGTGCCACCAGGGAGTCTGGGGCCAACGTCCTGACTTTC. The encoded protein is CATRESGANVLTF. This chain links TRBV15 with TRBJ2-6; D unclear. Germline CDR1 LNHNV, CDR2 YYDKDF (reference sequence). The V gene lost 6 bases and the J gene lost 1 base, with 4 bases spanning the gap. This CDR3 contains 13 residues.

This rearrangement joins TRBV10-3 to TRBJ1-4, with TRBD1 matching over 8 bases. The junction had 3 bases not matched to a gene; V was cut back by 6 bases and J by 0 bases. Germline CDR1 is ENHRY and CDR2 is SYGVKD. CDR3 length equals 15 residues. CDR3 protein: CAISPGQATNEKLFF. CDR3 nucleotides: TGTGCCATCAGCCCGGGACAGGCAACTAATGAAAAACTGTTTTTT.

The genes are TRBV24-1 and TRBJ2-7, with D tentatively TRBD2 (6 bases). This CDR3 is 14 amino acids long. CDR1 KGHDR and CDR2 SFDVKD come from the germline V gene. Trimming cost V 9 bases and J 6 bases, with 20 bases left between them. The CDR3 loop is CATWDRLATVEQYF. CDR3 in DNA: TGTGCCACCTGGGATCGGCTAGCGACGGTCGAGCAGTACTTC.

V gene TRBV7-2 combines with J gene TRBJ1-3; tentative D call: TRBD1 (5 bases). Germline loops: CDR1 SGHTA, CDR2 FQGNSA. V was pared by 7 bases and J by 2 bases, with 9 bases between. This CDR3 is 13 amino acids long. This chain's CDR3 is CASKPTAGNTIYF. In DNA, the CDR3 is TGTGCCAGCAAGCCGACAGCTGGAAACACCATATATTTT.

The chain combines TRBV30 with TRBJ1-6; 9 bases fit TRBD1. The CDR3 consists of 16 residues. J gave up 3 bases and V 0 bases, and 3 bases lay outside the gene matches. Germline V lookup: CDR1 GTSNPN, CDR2 SVGIG (reference sequence). The CDR3 region is CAWSVQGAVYNSPLHF. Written as DNA, the CDR3 is TGTGCCTGGAGTGTACAGGGGGCCGTCTATAATTCACCCCTCCACTTT.

V and J are TRBV24-1 and TRBJ1-5; D call uncertain. This CDR3 is 16 amino acids long. CDR1 and CDR2 (germline): KGHDR, SFDVKD. The V end lost 12 bases, the J end lost 0 bases, and 20 bases lay between the germline ends. CDR3 DNA: TGTGCCGTACCGAAACGGCGGAATTATAGCAATCAGCCCCAGCATTTT. Translation: CAVPKRRNYSNQPQHF.

This chain links TRBV19 with TRBJ1-2, with D perhaps matching TRBD1 (6 bases). Trimming left V 6 bases short and J 6 bases short, with 20 bases between. The CDR3 is made up of 15 amino acids. Germline V gene lookup returns CDR1 LNHDA and CDR2 SQIVND (reference sequence). CDR3 coding DNA: TGTGCCAGTAGCCTCCTAGGGCAGGGGAACGATGGCTACACCTTC. Its translation: CASSLLGQGNDGYTF.

This chain links TRBV7-2 with TRBJ1-2; 9 bases line up with TRBD1. The ends lost 5 bases at V and 4 bases at J; junction bases unmatched: 5. This CDR3 region has 14 residues. Looked up from germline, CDR1 is SGHTA and CDR2 is FQGNSA. The DNA of the CDR3 is TGTGCCAGCAGCCCGGACAGGGGTCTCTATGGCTACACCTTC. This sequence encodes CASSPDRGLYGYTF.

The genes are TRBV19 and TRBJ2-7; TRBD2 is a possible D gene (6 bases). V lost 2 bases and J 3 bases, leaving 17 bases between the germline ends. CDR3 length: 16 residues. The germline V gene has CDR1 LNHDA and CDR2 SQIVND (reference sequence). The CDR3 spells CASSIFLVGGIYEQYF. The CDR3 coding sequence is TGTGCCAGTAGTATATTTCTCGTGGGGGGAATCTACGAGCAGTACTTC.

This clone was seen only a few times. The chain is built from TRBV11-3 and TRBJ1-1; 8 bases map to TRBD1. Germline V CDR1 and CDR2: SGHNT, YENEEA. The CDR3 is made up of 13 amino acids. Trimming removed 5 bases from V and 4 bases from J; junction bases left unmatched: 3. CDR3 in amino acids: CASSLTGGTEAFF. In DNA form, the CDR3 reads TGTGCCAGCAGCCTCACAGGGGGCACTGAAGCTTTCTTT.

This clone was seen a handful of times. The CDR3 protein is CASSATGMNTEAFF. DNA of the CDR3: TGTGCCAGCTCAGCGACAGGGATGAACACTGAAGCTTTCTTT. The chain combines TRBV18 with TRBJ1-1; 7 bases map to TRBD1. The CDR3 has 14 amino acids. Germline V lookup: CDR1 KGHSH, CDR2 LQKENI. V shed 5 bases and J 0 bases; nucleotides not matched to a gene: 3.

The gene calls are TRBV7-4 and TRBJ1-5, with D uncertain. Germline-derived CDR1 and CDR2 are SGHVT and SQSDAQ. Trimming left V 1 base short and J 0 bases short, with 4 bases between. The CDR3 is made up of 14 amino acids. CDR3 loop: CASSLGASNQPQHF. CDR3 in DNA: TGTGCCAGCAGCTTAGGCGCTAGCAATCAGCCCCAGCATTTT.

The chain combines TRBV19 with TRBJ2-3; 8 positions agree with TRBD1. The CDR3 contains 17 residues. J was trimmed by 3 bases and V by 4 bases; bases with no gene match: 12. Germline V gene data show CDR1 as LNHDA and CDR2 as SQIVND (reference sequence). CDR3 sequence: CASSTARTGLLTDTQYF. Here the CDR3 DNA reads TGTGCCAGTAGTACCGCCCGGACAGGGCTCTTGACAGATACGCAGTATTTT.

The chain carries TRBV28 and TRBJ2-7; TRBD1 matches at 8 bases. CDR1 is MDHEN and CDR2 is SYDVKM in the germline V gene. The CDR3 consists of 13 residues. Trimming at V came to 10 bases and at J to 1 base, leaving 6 bases not matched to a gene. CDR3 nucleotides: TGTGCCACAAGGACAGGGATTTCCTACGAGCAGTACTTC. Translating gives CATRTGISYEQYF.

The rearrangement links TRBV10-3 to TRBJ2-7; 9 bases line up with TRBD2. Germline V gene sequence: CDR1 ENHRY, CDR2 SYGVKD. V gave up 8 bases and J gave up 6 bases; unmatched junction bases: 5. This CDR3 is 12 amino acids long. CDR3 nucleotide sequence: TGTGCCATCGGGACTAGCAGTGGCGAGCAGTACTTC. It translates to CAIGTSSGEQYF.